This T cell receptor (beta chain) was profiled in a study of blood T cell repertoires in COVID-19. Study-wide context: The United States, Italy and Spain supplied acute and convalescent COVID-19 samples.

Libraries were prepared by immunoSEQ multiplex PCR; TCRdb keeps only in-frame clonotypes and omits some of them. The sample includes around 100,000 clones, 87% of them seen just once. CDR3 length: 12 residues. Trimming stripped 4 bases from V and 8 bases from J, with 11 bases between. Germline V gene lookup returns CDR1 SGHAT and CDR2 FQNNGV. This chain links TRBV11-2 with TRBJ1-2; D uncertain. The receptor was derived from an elderly woman with acute or convalescent COVID-19. The sequenced sample consisted of peripheral blood. This CDR3 reads CASSSEGLGYTF. In DNA form, the CDR3 reads TGTGCCAGCAGCTCCGAGGGCCTAGGCTACACCTTC.